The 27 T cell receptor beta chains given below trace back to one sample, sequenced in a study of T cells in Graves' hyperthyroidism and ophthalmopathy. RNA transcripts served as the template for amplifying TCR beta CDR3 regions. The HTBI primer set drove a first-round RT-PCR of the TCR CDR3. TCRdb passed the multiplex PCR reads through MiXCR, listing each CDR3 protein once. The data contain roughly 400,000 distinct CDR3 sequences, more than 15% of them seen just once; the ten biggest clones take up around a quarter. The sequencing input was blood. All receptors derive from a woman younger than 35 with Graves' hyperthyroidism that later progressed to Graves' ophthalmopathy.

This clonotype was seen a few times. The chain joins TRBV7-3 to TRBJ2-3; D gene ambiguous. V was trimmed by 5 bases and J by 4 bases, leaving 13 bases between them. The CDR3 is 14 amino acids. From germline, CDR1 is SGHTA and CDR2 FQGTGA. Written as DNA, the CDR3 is TGTGCCAGCAGCGAGGCCCTCAAATCAGATACGCAGTATTTT. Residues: CASSEALKSDTQYF.

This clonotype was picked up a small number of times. The CDR3 is CASSVGNRATYNEQFF. The CDR3 bases are TGTGCCAGCAGCGTAGGTAACAGAGCTACCTACAATGAGCAGTTCTTC. The genes are TRBV9 and TRBJ2-1; no clear D gene. Germline V gene data show CDR1 as SGDLS and CDR2 as YYNGEE. The CDR3 is made up of 16 amino acids. The V end lost 0 bases, the J end lost 2 bases, and 12 bases lay between the germline ends.

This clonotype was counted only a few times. The CDR3 loop is CASSPRRGVPRPDTQYF. For the CDR3, the DNA is TGTGCCAGCAGTCCCCGTAGGGGAGTACCTAGGCCAGATACGCAGTATTTT. This sequence joins TRBV6-2 or TRBV6-3 and TRBJ2-3, with D perhaps assigned TRBD1 or TRBD2 (5 bases each). V lost 5 bases and J 4 bases, leaving 22 bases between the germline ends. The CDR3 contains 17 residues. The germline V gene encodes CDR1 MNHEY and CDR2 SVGEGT.

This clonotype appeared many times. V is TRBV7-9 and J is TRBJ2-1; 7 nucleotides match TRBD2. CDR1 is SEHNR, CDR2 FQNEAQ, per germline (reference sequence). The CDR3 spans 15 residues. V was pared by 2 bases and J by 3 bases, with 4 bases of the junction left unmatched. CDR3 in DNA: TGTGCCAGCAGCTTACCTAGCGGACTCTACAATGAGCAGTTCTTC. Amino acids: CASSLPSGLYNEQFF. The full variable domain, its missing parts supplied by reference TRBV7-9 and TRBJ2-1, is DTGVSQNPRHKITKRGQNVTFRCDPISEHNRLYWYRQTLGQGPEFLTYFQNEAQLEKSRLLSDRFSAERPKGSFSTLEIQRTEQGDSAMYLCASSLPSGLYNEQFFGPGTRLTVL.

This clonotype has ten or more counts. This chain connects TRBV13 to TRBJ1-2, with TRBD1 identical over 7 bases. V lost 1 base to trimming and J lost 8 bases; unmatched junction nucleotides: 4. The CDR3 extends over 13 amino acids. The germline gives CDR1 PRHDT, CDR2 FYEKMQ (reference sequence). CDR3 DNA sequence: TGTGCCAGCAGCTTAGAGGCAGGGGGAGGCTACACCTTC. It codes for CASSLEAGGGYTF.

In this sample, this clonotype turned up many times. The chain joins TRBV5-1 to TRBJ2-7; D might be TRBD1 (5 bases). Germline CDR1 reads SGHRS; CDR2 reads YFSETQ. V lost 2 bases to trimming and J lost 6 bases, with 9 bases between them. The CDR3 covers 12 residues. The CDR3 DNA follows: TGCGCCAGCAGCTTAGACAGACTCGAGCAGTACTTC. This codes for CASSLDRLEQYF.

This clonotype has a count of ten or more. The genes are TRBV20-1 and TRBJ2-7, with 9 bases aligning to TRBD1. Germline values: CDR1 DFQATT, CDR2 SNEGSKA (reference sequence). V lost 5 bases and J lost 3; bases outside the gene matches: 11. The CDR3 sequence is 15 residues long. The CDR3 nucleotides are TGCAGTGCTGAATCCCTACAGGGGGCGCGCTACGAGCAGTACTTC. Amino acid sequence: CSAESLQGARYEQYF.

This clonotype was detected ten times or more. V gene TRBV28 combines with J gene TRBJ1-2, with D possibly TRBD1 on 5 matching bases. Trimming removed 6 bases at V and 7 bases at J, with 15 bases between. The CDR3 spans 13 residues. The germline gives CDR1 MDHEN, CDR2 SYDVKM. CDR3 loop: CASSFPRVRGYTF. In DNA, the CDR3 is TGTGCCAGCAGCTTCCCCAGGGTCCGTGGCTACACCTTC.

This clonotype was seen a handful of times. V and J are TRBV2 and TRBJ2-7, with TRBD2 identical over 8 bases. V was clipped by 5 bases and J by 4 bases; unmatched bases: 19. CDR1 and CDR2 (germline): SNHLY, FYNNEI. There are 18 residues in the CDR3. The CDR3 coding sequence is TGTGCCAGCAGTCTGGACAGAAGAAAGAGAGCGGGAGCTTACGAGCAGTACTTC. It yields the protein CASSLDRRKRAGAYEQYF.

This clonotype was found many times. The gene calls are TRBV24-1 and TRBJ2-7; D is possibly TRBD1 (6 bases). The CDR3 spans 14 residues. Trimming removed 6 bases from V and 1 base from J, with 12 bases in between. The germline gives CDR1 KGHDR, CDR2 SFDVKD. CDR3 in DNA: TGTGCCACCAGTAGTGGGGACACATCCTACGAGCAGTACTTC. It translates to CATSSGDTSYEQYF.

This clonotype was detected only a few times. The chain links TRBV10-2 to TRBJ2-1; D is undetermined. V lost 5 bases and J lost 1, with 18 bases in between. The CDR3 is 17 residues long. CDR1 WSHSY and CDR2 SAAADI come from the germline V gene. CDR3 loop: CASSLGPVKLSYNEQFF. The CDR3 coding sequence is TGCGCCAGCAGTCTAGGGCCAGTAAAGCTGTCCTACAATGAGCAGTTCTTC.

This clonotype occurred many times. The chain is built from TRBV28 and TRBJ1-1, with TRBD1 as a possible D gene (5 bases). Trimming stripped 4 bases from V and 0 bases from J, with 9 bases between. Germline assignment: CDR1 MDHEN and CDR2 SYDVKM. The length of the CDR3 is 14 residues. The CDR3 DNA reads TGTGCCAGCAGTTCGTGGGGGATGAACACTGAAGCTTTCTTT. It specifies CASSSWGMNTEAFF.

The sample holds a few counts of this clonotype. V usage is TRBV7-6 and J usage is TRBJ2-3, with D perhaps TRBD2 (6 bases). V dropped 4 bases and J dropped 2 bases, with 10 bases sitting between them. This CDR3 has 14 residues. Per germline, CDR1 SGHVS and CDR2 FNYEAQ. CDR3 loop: CASSSAGVTDTQYF. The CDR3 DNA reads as TGTGCCAGCAGCTCAGCGGGTGTCACAGATACGCAGTATTTT.

Here the CDR3 DNA reads TGCGCCAGCAGCCAAGAGGTTACAGAAACCGGGCAGTACTTC. Protein product: CASSQEVTETGQYF. The chain carries TRBV4-3 and TRBJ2-7; D is ambiguous. The CDR3 has 14 amino acids. The V end lost 0 bases, the J end lost 9 bases, and 15 bases lay between the germline ends. Germline V CDR1 and CDR2: LGHNA, YSLEER.

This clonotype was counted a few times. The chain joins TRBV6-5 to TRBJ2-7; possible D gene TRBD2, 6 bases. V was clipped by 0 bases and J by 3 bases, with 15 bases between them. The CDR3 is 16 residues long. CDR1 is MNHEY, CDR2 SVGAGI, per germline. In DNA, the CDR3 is TGTGCCAGCAGTTACTCCCCGGGACTCCGAAACTACGAGCAGTACTTC. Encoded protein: CASSYSPGLRNYEQYF.

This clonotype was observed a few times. In nucleotides, the CDR3 is TGCAGCGGCTCACAACTAGCGGGAGCGGGCAATGAGCAGTTCTTC. Its protein product is CSGSQLAGAGNEQFF. The chain uses TRBV29-1 and TRBJ2-1; 11 bases map to TRBD2. CDR3 length: 15 amino acids. Germline trimming cut 7 bases from V and 6 bases from J; bases unmatched to any gene: 11. Germline CDR1 SQVTM, CDR2 ANQGSEA.

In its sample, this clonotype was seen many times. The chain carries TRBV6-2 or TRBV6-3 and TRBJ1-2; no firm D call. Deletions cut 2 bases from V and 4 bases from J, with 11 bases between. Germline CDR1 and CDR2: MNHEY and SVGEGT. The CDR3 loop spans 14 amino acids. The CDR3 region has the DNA TGTGCCAGCAGTTACGGCCGCCGGACCTATGGCTACACCTTC. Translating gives CASSYGRRTYGYTF.

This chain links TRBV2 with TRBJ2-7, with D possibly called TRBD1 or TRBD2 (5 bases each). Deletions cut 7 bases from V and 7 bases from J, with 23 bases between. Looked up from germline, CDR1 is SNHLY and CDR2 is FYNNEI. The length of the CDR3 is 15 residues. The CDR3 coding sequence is TGTGCCAGCACGACTAACGAAGGACACCGTTTTGAGCAGTACTTC. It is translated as CASTTNEGHRFEQYF.

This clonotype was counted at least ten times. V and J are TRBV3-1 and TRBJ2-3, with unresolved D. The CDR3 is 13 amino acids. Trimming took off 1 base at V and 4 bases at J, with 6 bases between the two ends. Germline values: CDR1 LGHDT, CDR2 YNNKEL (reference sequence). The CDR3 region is CASSQGAADTQYF. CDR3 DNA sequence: TGTGCCAGCAGCCAAGGGGCTGCAGATACGCAGTATTTT.

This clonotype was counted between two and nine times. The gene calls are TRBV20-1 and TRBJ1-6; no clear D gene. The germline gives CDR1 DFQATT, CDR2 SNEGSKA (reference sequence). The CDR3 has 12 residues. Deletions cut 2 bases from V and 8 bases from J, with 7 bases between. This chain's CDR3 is CSARIPYSPLHF. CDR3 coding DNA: TGCAGTGCTAGAATCCCCTATTCACCCCTCCACTTT.

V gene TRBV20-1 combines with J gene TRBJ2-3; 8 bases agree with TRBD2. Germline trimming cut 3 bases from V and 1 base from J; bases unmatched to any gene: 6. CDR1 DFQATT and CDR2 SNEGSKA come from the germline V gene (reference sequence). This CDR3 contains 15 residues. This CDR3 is CSASRREDRTDTQYF. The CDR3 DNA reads TGCAGTGCTAGCCGGCGGGAGGATCGCACAGATACGCAGTATTTT.

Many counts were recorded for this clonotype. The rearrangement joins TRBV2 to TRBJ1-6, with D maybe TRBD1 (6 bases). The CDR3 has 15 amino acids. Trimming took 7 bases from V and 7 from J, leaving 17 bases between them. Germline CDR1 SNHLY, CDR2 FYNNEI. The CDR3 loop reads CASNPDEGGNSPLHF. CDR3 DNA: TGTGCCAGCAACCCTGACGAGGGGGGGAATTCACCCCTCCACTTT. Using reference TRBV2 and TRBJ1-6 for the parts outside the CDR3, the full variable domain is EPEVTQTPSHQVTQMGQEVILRCVPISNHLYFYWYRQILGQKVEFLVSFYNNEISEKSEIFDDQFSVERPDGSNFTLKIRSTKLEDSAMYFCASNPDEGGNSPLHFGNGTRLTVT.

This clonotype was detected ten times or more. The CDR3 nucleotides are TGTGCCAGCAGCAGACCGGTCGACAGGGCTTACTACGAGCAGTACTTC. Translated: CASSRPVDRAYYEQYF. V is TRBV2 and J is TRBJ2-7; 7 bases fit TRBD1. This CDR3 has 16 amino acids. V dropped 6 bases and J dropped 3; count of bases not matched to a gene: 14. CDR1 is SNHLY, CDR2 FYNNEI, per germline.

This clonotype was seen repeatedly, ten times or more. CDR3 bases: TGCAGTGCCGTCGCTGGACTAGCTCTCGAGCAGTACTTC. Residues: CSAVAGLALEQYF. The chain couples TRBV20-1 to TRBJ2-7; 8 bases agree with TRBD2. Germline V gives CDR1 DFQATT, CDR2 SNEGSKA (reference sequence). This CDR3 is 13 amino acids long. V lost 6 bases to trimming and J lost 6 bases; unmatched junction nucleotides: 10.

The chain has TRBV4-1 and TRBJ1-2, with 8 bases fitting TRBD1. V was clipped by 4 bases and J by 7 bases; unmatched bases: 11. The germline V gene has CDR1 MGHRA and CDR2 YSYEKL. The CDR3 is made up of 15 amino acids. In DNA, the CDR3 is TGCGCCAGCAGCCCTTTCGGACAGGGTGGTTCTGGCTACACCTTC. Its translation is CASSPFGQGGSGYTF.

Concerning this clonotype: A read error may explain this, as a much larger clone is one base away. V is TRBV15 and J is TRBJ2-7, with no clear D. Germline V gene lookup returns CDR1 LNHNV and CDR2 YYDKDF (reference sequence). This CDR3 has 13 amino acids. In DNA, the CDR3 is TGTGCCACCAGCAGAGAAGCAAGTTACGGGCAGTACTTC. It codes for CATSREASYGQYF.

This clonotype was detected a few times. CDR3 DNA sequence: TGTGCCAGCAGCGTAGAAGGTTCCCCCTACGAGCAGTACTTC. It translates to CASSVEGSPYEQYF. V and J are TRBV9 and TRBJ2-7; no clear D. Germline assignment: CDR1 SGDLS and CDR2 YYNGEE. V lost 0 bases to trimming and J lost 2 bases, with 9 bases between them. The CDR3 consists of 14 residues. The whole variable domain, remainder taken from reference TRBV9 and TRBJ2-7, is DSGVTQTPKHLITATGQRVTLRCSPRSGDLSVYWYQQSLDQGLQFLIQYYNGEERAKGNILERFSAQQFPDLHSELNLSSLELGDSALYFCASSVEGSPYEQYFGPGTRLTVT.